Listed below are T cell receptor beta chains from one sample, sequenced in a study of blood T cells in healthy people across ages. TCRdb analysed the 5' RACE reads with MiXCR anew, one entry per CDR3 protein. The sample lists around 2 million distinct CDR3 sequences, about two fifths occurring once. The sequenced sample consisted of blood. The receptor source for this set is a human donor in good health. CDR3s include the opening cysteine and the closing phenylalanine or tryptophan. A D gene is named only where the DNA matches it firmly. The listing skips clone size in some rows; elsewhere it reads once, few, many or a size class.

size: .; D: TRBD2; V: TRBV6-5; J: TRBJ2-3; DNA: TGTGCCAGCAGTATTGGGACTAGCGGGGAAATTCAGTATTTT; CDR3: CASSIGTSGEIQYF
size: .; D: TRBD1; V: TRBV20-1; J: TRBJ2-3; DNA: TGCAGTGCTAGACGGACAGGTCGAACAGATACGCAGTATTTT; CDR3: CSARRTGRTDTQYF
size: .; D: .; V: TRBV10-3; J: TRBJ2-3; DNA: TGTGCCATCAGTGGGTCGGCAGGGGGGACGGATACACAGTATTTT; CDR3: CAISGSAGGTDTQYF
size: few; D: .; V: TRBV29-1; J: TRBJ1-5; DNA: TGCAGCGTTGATGTTGGGGGCAATCAGCCCCAGCATTTT; CDR3: CSVDVGGNQPQHF
size: .; D: .; V: TRBV30; J: TRBJ1-2; DNA: TGTGCCTGGAGTTCAGGGAACTATGGCTACACCTTC; CDR3: CAWSSGNYGYTF
size: .; D: .; V: TRBV11-2; J: TRBJ2-7; DNA: TGTGCCAGCAGCTCGCTCGGAAGGACCTACAATGAGCAGTACTTC; CDR3: CASSSLGRTYNEQYF
size: .; D: .; V: TRBV19; J: TRBJ1-5; DNA: TGTGCCAGTAGTATAGATTGGAGAAGCAATCAGCCCCAGCATTTT; CDR3: CASSIDWRSNQPQHF
size: few; D: .; V: TRBV6-5; J: TRBJ2-4; DNA: TGTGCCAGCAGTTACAGGAGGTCAAGCATTCAGTACTTC; CDR3: CASSYRRSSIQYF
size: once; D: TRBD2; V: TRBV20-1; J: TRBJ2-1; DNA: TGCAGTGCAACCCTAGCGGGGACTTCCTACAATGAGCAGTTCTTC; CDR3: CSATLAGTSYNEQFF
size: few; D: .; V: TRBV5-1; J: TRBJ2-3; DNA: TGCGCCAGCAAAGGGACTGCAAGCACAGATACGCAGTATTTT; CDR3: CASKGTASTDTQYF
size: .; D: .; V: TRBV20-1; J: TRBJ2-3; DNA: TGCAGTGCTAGACCCTGGACAGTGGGCAGCACAGATACGCAGTATTTT; CDR3: CSARPWTVGSTDTQYF
size: .; D: TRBD1; V: TRBV4-2; J: TRBJ2-7; DNA: TGTGCTAGCAGCCAAGCTACGGGACAGGGAATATACGAGCAGTACTTC; CDR3: CASSQATGQGIYEQYF
size: .; D: .; V: TRBV7-9; J: TRBJ2-3; DNA: TGTGCCAGCAGCTTCGGACAGAGAAGCACAGATACGCAGTATTTT; CDR3: CASSFGQRSTDTQYF
size: .; D: TRBD2; V: TRBV29-1; J: TRBJ2-1; DNA: TGCAGCGTCGTGACCCGGGGGGGCTCCTACAATGAGCAGTTCTTC; CDR3: CSVVTRGGSYNEQFF
size: .; D: .; V: TRBV20-1; J: TRBJ2-5; DNA: TGCAGTGCTAGGCTGTTAGAGACCCAGTACTTC; CDR3: CSARLLETQYF
size: .; D: .; V: TRBV6-5; J: TRBJ1-4; DNA: TGTGCCAGCAGTTACCTCGTGGCGGGGAGTGAAAAACTGTTTTTT; CDR3: CASSYLVAGSEKLFF
size: .; D: .; V: TRBV7-2; J: TRBJ2-3; DNA: TGTGCCAGCAGTCCAACGAGGCGTTCCCCAGATACGCAGTATTTT; CDR3: CASSPTRRSPDTQYF
size: few; D: .; V: TRBV6-4; J: TRBJ2-3; DNA: TGTGCCAGCAGTGAGCACCCGGGACCCCACGCTGGGGATACGCAGTATTTT; CDR3: CASSEHPGPHAGDTQYF
size: .; D: .; V: TRBV20-1; J: TRBJ2-7; DNA: TGCAGTGCTAGTAGAGAGATCTACGAGCAGTACTTC; CDR3: CSASREIYEQYF
size: few; D: TRBD1; V: TRBV12-3/TRBV12-4; J: TRBJ1-6; DNA: TGTGCCAGCAGCCCACAGGGGAAACGGAGTAATTCACCCCTCCACTTT; CDR3: CASSPQGKRSNSPLHF
size: .; D: TRBD1; V: TRBV5-1; J: TRBJ2-1; DNA: TGCGCCAGCAGGGTCTCAGGGGGCGAGCAGTTCTTC; CDR3: CASRVSGGEQFF
size: .; D: TRBD1; V: TRBV5-4; J: TRBJ2-4; DNA: TGTGCCAGCAGCCCCGGGACAGGGGGCCAACTAGCCAAAAACATTCAGTACTTC; CDR3: CASSPGTGGQLAKNIQYF
size: few; D: .; V: TRBV27; J: TRBJ2-7; DNA: TGTGCCAGCAGTTCGAAAAGGGGGGTGCCAGGGTCCTACGAGCAGTACTTC; CDR3: CASSSKRGVPGSYEQYF
size: few; D: .; V: TRBV5-1; J: TRBJ2-1; DNA: TGCGCCAGCAGCATGTACGGGGGAGTAAGTGAGAGCTCCTACAATGAGCAGTTCTTC; CDR3: CASSMYGGVSESSYNEQFF
size: few; D: TRBD1; V: TRBV25-1; J: TRBJ2-7; DNA: TGTGCCAGCAGTGGAAGACAGGGGGAAAACTACGAGCAGTACTTC; CDR3: CASSGRQGENYEQYF
size: .; D: .; V: TRBV24-1; J: TRBJ2-3; DNA: TGTGCCACCAGTGATGCAAGGGGCACAGATACGCAGTATTTT; CDR3: CATSDARGTDTQYF
size: .; D: TRBD2; V: TRBV29-1; J: TRBJ2-1; DNA: TGCAGCGTTGGTCTAGCGGGGCTCAATGAGCAGTTCTTC; CDR3: CSVGLAGLNEQFF
size: few; D: .; V: TRBV11-3; J: TRBJ2-2; DNA: TGTGCCAGCAGCTTTGGGGACCTAAGGGGGACCGGGGAGCTGTTTTTT; CDR3: CASSFGDLRGTGELFF
size: few; D: .; V: TRBV29-1; J: TRBJ2-5; DNA: TGCAGCGGTGTAGAAGGTGCAGGGGAGCAGTACTTC; CDR3: CSGVEGAGEQYF
size: .; D: .; V: TRBV4-3; J: TRBJ2-3; DNA: TGCGCCAGCAGCCAAGACCCAGGGGCAGCAGATACGCAGTATTTT; CDR3: CASSQDPGAADTQYF
size: .; D: .; V: TRBV7-6; J: TRBJ1-2; DNA: TGTGCCAGCAGCTCATCCCGGGACATCGGGAGGGACTATGGCTACACCTTC; CDR3: CASSSSRDIGRDYGYTF
size: .; D: TRBD1; V: TRBV12-3/TRBV12-4; J: TRBJ1-4; DNA: TGTGCCAGCAGTTGGCGTGCCGGGGACAGTCCCCGCTTGGGAACTAATGAAAAACTGTTTTTT; CDR3: CASSWRAGDSPRLGTNEKLFF
size: .; D: TRBD2; V: TRBV5-6; J: TRBJ2-7; DNA: TGTGCCAGCAGCTCGACCGGACTAGCGGGGGGAGCCGAGCAGTACTTC; CDR3: CASSSTGLAGGAEQYF
size: .; D: .; V: TRBV29-1; J: TRBJ1-6; DNA: TGCAGCGTAAGGACAGACAACTCCTATAATTCACCCCTCCACTTT; CDR3: CSVRTDNSYNSPLHF
size: .; D: TRBD1; V: TRBV7-3; J: TRBJ2-4; DNA: TGTGCCAGCAGCTCAACCGGGACAGGGATTGAGGGGCAGTACTTC; CDR3: CASSSTGTGIEGQYF
size: .; D: .; V: TRBV29-1; J: TRBJ1-1; DNA: TGCAGCGTTGAAGAGTTCGCAGGGCCCACTGAAGCTTTCTTT; CDR3: CSVEEFAGPTEAFF
size: .; D: .; V: TRBV4-2; J: TRBJ2-3; DNA: TGTGCCAGCAGCCAAGTATCGAGTAGACAGCAGTCATATACGCAGTATTTT; CDR3: CASSQVSSRQQSYTQYF
size: .; D: TRBD1; V: TRBV20-1; J: TRBJ1-2; DNA: TGCAGTGCTAGGGGCAGGGGGCTTAGGGGCTACACCTTC; CDR3: CSARGRGLRGYTF
size: few; D: .; V: TRBV20-1; J: TRBJ1-1; DNA: TGCAGTGCTATAGTGGGGAAGGGTACTGAAGCTTTCTTT; CDR3: CSAIVGKGTEAFF
size: .; D: TRBD1; V: TRBV28; J: TRBJ2-5; DNA: TGTGCCAGCAGTCTCCCCTCTGACAGGGCTGACCAAGAGACCCAGTACTTC; CDR3: CASSLPSDRADQETQYF
size: .; D: .; V: TRBV7-3; J: TRBJ2-7; DNA: TGTGCCAGCAGCCCCAACAGGGACTCCGAGCAGTACTTC; CDR3: CASSPNRDSEQYF
size: few; D: TRBD2; V: TRBV4-1; J: TRBJ2-1; DNA: TGCGCCAGCAGCCAATTAGCGGGGATTGGCAATGAGCAGTTCTTC; CDR3: CASSQLAGIGNEQFF